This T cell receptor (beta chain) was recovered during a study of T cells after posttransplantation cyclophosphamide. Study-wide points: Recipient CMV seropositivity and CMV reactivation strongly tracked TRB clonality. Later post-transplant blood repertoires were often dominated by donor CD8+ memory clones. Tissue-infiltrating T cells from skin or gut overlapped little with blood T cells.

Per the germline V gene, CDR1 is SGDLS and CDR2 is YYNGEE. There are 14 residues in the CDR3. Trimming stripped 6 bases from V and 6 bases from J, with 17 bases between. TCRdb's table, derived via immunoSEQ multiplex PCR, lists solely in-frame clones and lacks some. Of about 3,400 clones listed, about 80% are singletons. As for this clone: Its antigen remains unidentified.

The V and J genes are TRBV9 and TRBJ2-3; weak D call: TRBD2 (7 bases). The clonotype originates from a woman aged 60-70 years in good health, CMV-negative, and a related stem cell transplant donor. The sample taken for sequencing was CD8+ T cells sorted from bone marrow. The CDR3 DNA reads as TGTGCCAGCACATTGGGGGGGCCCTCGGATACGCAGTATTTT. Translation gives CASTLGGPSDTQYF.